The 6 T cell receptor beta chains given below trace back to one sample, sequenced in a study of early T cells in non-severe SARS-CoV-2 infection. TCRdb reprocessed the 5' RACE reads with MiXCR, giving one entry per CDR3 protein. The sample lists about 25,000 distinct CDR3 sequences; about 4% were seen once. Sample: whole blood. All receptors come from an adult who was a healthcare worker with PCR-confirmed SARS-CoV-2 infection or an uninfected control (not recorded which).

This clonotype has ten or more counts. This chain connects TRBV29-1 to TRBJ2-5; 7 positions agree with TRBD2. The trim removed 6 bases at V and 9 bases at J, leaving 7 bases unmatched. Germline V gene sequence: CDR1 SQVTM, CDR2 ANQGSEA. The CDR3 covers 11 residues. CDR3 DNA: TGCAGCGTCACCGTGGGGGGGGCCCAGTACTTC. This sequence encodes CSVTVGGAQYF. The variable domain in full, completed from reference TRBV29-1 and TRBJ2-5, reads SAVISQKPSRDICQRGTSLTIQCQVDSQVTMMFWYRQQPGQSLTLIATANQGSEATYESGFVIDKFPISRPNLTFSTLTVSNMSPEDSSIYLCSVTVGGAQYFGPGTRLLVL.

Ten or more counts support this clonotype. The chain is built from TRBV20-1 and TRBJ2-7; 9 bases align to TRBD2. CDR3 length equals 12 residues. The germline V gene encodes CDR1 DFQATT and CDR2 SNEGSKA (reference sequence). Losses at the gene ends were 6 bases for V and 3 bases for J; bases not matched to a gene: 3. CDR3: CSATSGSYEQYF. For the CDR3, the DNA is TGCAGTGCGACTAGCGGAAGCTACGAGCAGTACTTC.

Ten or more counts support this clonotype. The CDR3 DNA is TGTGCCAGCAGTTTAACAGGGTTATATCTCTCCTACGAGCAGTACTTC. Its translation: CASSLTGLYLSYEQYF. V usage is TRBV28 and J usage is TRBJ2-7; possible D gene TRBD1, 6 bases. Germline V gene data show CDR1 as MDHEN and CDR2 as SYDVKM. Trimming pared 2 bases from V and 0 bases from J, leaving 14 bases between. This CDR3 contains 16 residues.

This clonotype appeared many times. One end of the junction does not line up with germline, which may come from a read error. The chain recombines TRBV7-2 with TRBJ2-1; TRBD2 matches at 12 bases. The germline V gene encodes CDR1 SGHTA and CDR2 FQGNSA. The CDR3 contains 13 residues. CDR3 amino acids: CASSSGSSGRGLF. The CDR3 DNA sequence: TGTGCCAGCAGCTCGGGTTCTAGCGGGAGGGGGCTCTTC.

This clonotype has at least ten counts. The chain is built from TRBV27 and TRBJ2-7; D possibly corresponds to TRBD2 (6 bases). Trimming left V 6 bases short and J 0 bases short, with 12 bases between. CDR1 is MNHEY and CDR2 is SMNVEV in the germline V gene (reference sequence). The CDR3 length is 14 residues. The CDR3 is CASRKGTGSYEQYF. CDR3 sequence (DNA): TGTGCCAGCAGGAAGGGGACTGGCTCCTACGAGCAGTACTTC.

Ten or more counts support this clonotype. The chain combines TRBV7-9 with TRBJ1-2, with D hard to call. Germline V gene data show CDR1 as SEHNR and CDR2 as FQNEAQ (reference sequence). This CDR3 comprises 15 residues. Between the trimmed V and J ends, which lost 1 base and 4 bases, there was a span of 13 bases. The CDR3 loop is CASSLGEGTFYGYTF. The CDR3 DNA reads TGTGCCAGCAGCTTAGGAGAAGGCACCTTCTATGGCTACACCTTC.